The 19 T cell receptor beta chains presented below share a single source sample, sequenced in a study of blood T cells in healthy people across ages. Primers used in a second PCR of roughly 6 to 11 cycles were a sample-barcoded 5' primer and a J-beta primer mix. One entry per CDR3 protein, called by TCRdb with MiXCR from the 5' RACE reads. The sample contains roughly 730,000 distinct CDR3 sequences, 56% of which appear only once. Sequenced input: blood. All receptors come from a man aged 35 to 55 in good health.

V and J are TRBV4-3 and TRBJ2-5; a possible D gene is TRBD2 (6 bases). The CDR3 contains 17 residues. V was trimmed by 0 bases and J by 2 bases, leaving 16 bases between them. Germline V gene data show CDR1 as LGHNA and CDR2 as YSLEER. The chain's CDR3 is CASSQDPPGGGQETQYF. As DNA, the CDR3 is TGCGCCAGCAGCCAAGACCCCCCGGGTGGAGGGCAAGAGACCCAGTACTTC.

The table lists this clonotype with a few counts. The chain combines TRBV20-1 with TRBJ2-1, with a possible D match to TRBD1 (6 bases). Trimming removed 5 bases from V and 2 bases from J, with 16 bases in between. The germline V gene encodes CDR1 DFQATT and CDR2 SNEGSKA (reference sequence). This CDR3 comprises 15 residues. The CDR3 loop reads CSAGRGHSTYNEQFF. CDR3 in DNA: TGCAGTGCTGGCAGGGGTCACAGCACCTACAATGAGCAGTTCTTC.

This chain connects TRBV5-1 to TRBJ2-6; D not resolved. V lost 0 bases to trimming and J lost 0 bases, with 4 bases between them. This CDR3 has 15 amino acids. Germline-derived CDR1 and CDR2 are SGHRS and YFSETQ. This CDR3 reads CASSLAPSGANVLTF. The CDR3, as DNA: TGCGCCAGCAGCTTGGCACCCTCTGGGGCCAACGTCCTGACTTTC.

This clonotype was counted a single time. The chain is built from TRBV21-1 and TRBJ2-3. TRBV21-1 is labeled a pseudogene. This CDR3 region has 14 residues. The CDR3 region has the DNA TGTGCCAGCAGGGGCTACAAGAACACAGATACGCAGTATTTT. This codes for CASRGYKNTDTQYF.

The rearrangement joins TRBV5-1 to TRBJ2-5; 7 bases line up with TRBD1. The CDR3 totals 16 residues. The V and J ends lost 4 bases and 2 bases, in that order; junction bases with no gene match: 11. Looked up from germline, CDR1 is SGHRS and CDR2 is YFSETQ. The CDR3 here is CASSLQNPGQQETQYF. CDR3 bases: TGCGCCAGCAGCCTGCAAAATCCGGGACAGCAAGAGACCCAGTACTTC.

The chain couples TRBV20-1 to TRBJ1-2; no clear D gene. V lost 3 bases to trimming and J lost 0 bases, with 5 bases between them. Germline V lookup: CDR1 DFQATT, CDR2 SNEGSKA (reference sequence). This CDR3 has 12 residues. The CDR3: CSASHSNYGYTF. DNA for the CDR3: TGCAGTGCTAGCCACTCTAACTATGGCTACACCTTC.

This clonotype was counted only a few times. The J gene is TRBJ2-1, the V gene TRBV6-1; TRBD1 agrees at 7 bases. This CDR3 is built from 15 residues. Germline values: CDR1 MNHNS, CDR2 SASEGT. V lost 2 bases, J lost 3 bases, and 4 bases stayed unmatched. The CDR3 DNA reads TGTGCCAGCAGTGAACAGGGACAGCTCTACAATGAGCAGTTCTTC. This codes for CASSEQGQLYNEQFF.

This clonotype was seen only a few times. The genes are TRBV7-2 and TRBJ2-3, with 9 bases aligning to TRBD2. V lost 2 bases, J lost 5 bases, and 5 bases stayed unmatched. This CDR3 comprises 15 residues. CDR1 is SGHTA and CDR2 is FQGNSA in the germline V gene. CDR3 region: CASSLSGTSQDTQYF. CDR3 coding DNA: TGTGCCAGCAGCTTATCCGGGACTAGCCAAGATACGCAGTATTTT.

This chain links TRBV28 with TRBJ2-7, with 9 bases identical to TRBD1. The ends lost 6 bases at V and 7 bases at J; junction bases unmatched: 10. Germline V lookup: CDR1 MDHEN, CDR2 SYDVKM. The CDR3 runs 14 residues. The CDR3 coding sequence is TGTGCCAGCAGATTGGGACAGGGTTATGGGGAGCAGTACTTC. The encoded protein is CASRLGQGYGEQYF.

This clonotype has just a few counts. The chain uses TRBV4-2 and TRBJ1-1; a weak D match, TRBD1 (5 bases). The CDR3 is 16 amino acids. The germline V gene has CDR1 LGHNA and CDR2 YNFKEQ. Trimming pared 5 bases from V and 0 bases from J, leaving 16 bases between. The CDR3 loop reads CASSEAAAGMNTEAFF. Here the CDR3 DNA reads TGTGCCAGCAGCGAAGCAGCGGCAGGGATGAACACTGAAGCTTTCTTT.

The CDR3 sequence: CASSPGPATNEKLFF. CDR3 DNA: TGTGCCAGCAGCCCCGGACCAGCAACTAATGAAAAACTGTTTTTT. The chain has TRBV28 and TRBJ1-4; D is unresolved. Trimming removed 6 bases at V and 0 bases at J, with 11 bases between. The CDR3 contains 15 residues. The germline V gene has CDR1 MDHEN and CDR2 SYDVKM.

This chain links TRBV2 with TRBJ2-1; 9 nucleotides match TRBD2. V shed 5 bases, J shed 7 bases, and the junction held 9 bases outside the gene matches. The CDR3 is made up of 15 amino acids. The germline V gene has CDR1 SNHLY and CDR2 FYNNEI. The CDR3 loop is CASSQHIAGVNEQFF. In nucleotides, the CDR3 is TGTGCCAGCAGTCAACATATAGCGGGAGTGAATGAGCAGTTCTTC.

The chain has TRBV30 and TRBJ1-6; TRBD1 is a possible D gene (5 bases). There are 14 residues in the CDR3. V was pared by 0 bases and J by 7 bases, with 10 bases between. Germline V CDR1 and CDR2: GTSNPN, SVGIG (reference sequence). The CDR3 coding sequence is TGTGCCTGGAGTGTAGCTGGGGGAAATTCACCCCTCCACTTT. Translation gives CAWSVAGGNSPLHF.

V is TRBV7-3 and J is TRBJ2-3, with no clear D. The germline gives CDR1 SGHTA, CDR2 FQGTGA. CDR3 size: 13 residues. V was trimmed by 5 bases and J by 3 bases, leaving 9 bases between them. The CDR3 sequence is CASSLPETDTQYF. CDR3 coding DNA: TGTGCCAGCAGCCTACCGGAGACAGATACGCAGTATTTT.

The J gene is TRBJ1-2, the V gene TRBV20-1; D ambiguous. Trimming shortened V by 3 bases and J by 0 bases, and 11 bases separated the two germline ends. This CDR3 is built from 14 residues. CDR1 DFQATT and CDR2 SNEGSKA come from the germline V gene (reference sequence). Here the CDR3 DNA reads TGCAGTGCTAGTGCGTCAGTAGCTAACTATGGCTACACCTTC. Translation gives CSASASVANYGYTF.

This clonotype was seen a handful of times. The chain recombines TRBV7-2 with TRBJ2-7; TRBD1 matches at 7 bases. After removal of 3 bases from V and 2 bases from J, the junction contained 4 bases not matched to a gene. The CDR3 is made up of 14 amino acids. Germline assignment: CDR1 SGHTA and CDR2 FQGNSA. The CDR3 nucleotides are TGTGCCAGCAGCTTCGGGACAGCTCCCTACGAGCAGTACTTC. This gives the protein CASSFGTAPYEQYF.

This rearrangement joins TRBV13 to TRBJ1-1; D is unresolved. Germline V gene sequence: CDR1 PRHDT, CDR2 FYEKMQ (reference sequence). The CDR3 has 15 amino acids. V was cut by 2 bases and J by 1 base, with 11 bases left in between. The CDR3 reads CASSLKGVWNTEAFF. DNA of the CDR3: TGTGCCAGCAGCTTAAAAGGAGTCTGGAACACTGAAGCTTTCTTT. The variable domain in full, with the rest retrieved from reference TRBV13 and TRBJ1-1, is AAGVIQSPRHLIKEKRETATLKCYPIPRHDTVYWYQQGPGQDPQFLISFYEKMQSDKGSIPDRFSAQQFSDYHSELNMSSLELGDSALYFCASSLKGVWNTEAFFGQGTRLTVV.

This clonotype was seen a handful of times. V and J are TRBV29-1 and TRBJ1-1; D is perhaps TRBD1 (5 bases). This CDR3 region has 14 residues. The germline gives CDR1 SQVTM, CDR2 ANQGSEA. The V and J ends lost 6 bases and 1 base respectively, with 15 bases between them. The CDR3 sequence: CSVEKGTGNTEAFF. DNA of the CDR3: TGCAGCGTCGAAAAGGGGACGGGGAACACTGAAGCTTTCTTT.

The chain links TRBV6-6 to TRBJ2-7, with TRBD1 as a possible D gene (6 bases). The germline V and J ends were trimmed by 10 bases and 4 bases, with 26 bases remaining between them. The CDR3 runs 16 residues. Germline CDR1 reads MNHNY; CDR2 reads SVGAGI (reference sequence). The CDR3 coding sequence is TGTGCCATCTCAGGGGAGACGGCCGCTAACCGTTACGAGCAGTACTTC. It specifies CAISGETAANRYEQYF.